This T cell receptor beta chain was sequenced during a study of long-term antiretroviral therapy in people with HIV. Study-level background: Earliest sampling preceded the 2015 immediate-ART recommendation by about a decade.

At survey level, the immunoSEQ assay was run in its v3.0 version. TCRdb keeps only in-frame clones here, not all; method: immunoSEQ multiplex PCR. The profile shows tens of thousands of clones, approximately 82% of them singletons. In its sample, this clone is medium-sized. The V gene's germline CDR1 is SEHNR and CDR2 FQNEAQ (reference sequence). Unmatched junction bases numbered 15, after V lost 3 bases and J lost 5 bases. This CDR3 comprises 17 residues. The specimen was unsorted PBMCs, collected 0.1 years before starting antiretroviral therapy. The clonotype originates from a man younger than 35 with HIV. The chain employs TRBV7-9 and TRBJ1-2, with TRBD1 matching over 7 bases. This CDR3 reads CASSFSNRGPLGYGYTF. CDR3 bases: TGTGCCAGCAGCTTTAGTAACAGGGGACCGTTGGGATATGGCTACACCTTC.